This T cell receptor beta chain was profiled in a study of HIV-infected patients and healthy controls. Whole blood was used without fractionation, so all unsorted peripheral T cells were included. Control samples came from approximately 11 uninfected healthy donors, four of them resampled after roughly 13 weeks. V was cut by 7 bases and J by 4 bases, with 14 bases left in between. The germline V gene has CDR1 MDHEN and CDR2 SYDVKM. The CDR3 extends over 13 amino acids. Alpha and beta constant-region primers primed reverse transcription of around 550 ng RNA. Separate chain-specific third strand synthesis with multiplexing indices produced the alpha and beta libraries. The cDNA received a 5' RACE adapter containing a random hexamer plus an SP2 sequencing primer site. The library had 12-nucleotide molecular identifiers formed by two random hexamers joined together. One entry per CDR3 protein results from TCRdb running MiXCR on the 5' RACE reads. Of some 9,300 distinct CDR3 sequences detected, 5.5% to 6% appear once; the ten largest clones hold roughly 8%.

Study-level findings and limits: HIV+ repertoires were severely depleted of MAIT alpha-chain CDR3s, unlike healthy controls.

By frequency in the sample, this clonotype is medium-sized (0.01 to 0.1%). Its antigen remains unknown. The J gene is TRBJ2-7, the V gene TRBV28; weak D call: TRBD1 (6 bases). This receptor was taken from an adult in good health. What was sequenced was blood. The CDR3 nucleotides are TGTGCCAGCAACCGACAGGAACCTTACGAGCAGTACTTC. Translating gives CASNRQEPYEQYF.